The 5 T cell receptor beta chains given below trace back to one sample, sequenced in a study of T cell repertoires in cytomegalovirus infection. MiXCR, run by TCRdb on the reads, gives a single entry per CDR3 protein. The table lists about 400,000 distinct CDR3 sequences, roughly 36% of them singletons. These receptors lack a known antigen. The input for sequencing was cultured PBMCs, taken from culture after CMV antigen stimulation. The source of these receptors is a human donor in good health (CMV status not recorded). Some clones in this sample may be carry-over from other donors' samples.

This clonotype was counted at least ten times. The chain combines TRBV7-2 with TRBJ2-7; 7 nucleotides agree with TRBD1. Germline loops: CDR1 SGHTA, CDR2 FQGNSA. Germline trimming cut 4 bases from V and 4 bases from J; bases unmatched to any gene: 1. This CDR3 is built from 12 residues. CDR3 nucleotides: TGTGCCAGCAGCTCGACAGGGTACGAGCAGTACTTC. Translation gives CASSSTGYEQYF.

This clonotype was observed a few times. The rearrangement joins TRBV27 to TRBJ1-5; 11 nucleotides line up with TRBD1. Germline CDR1 reads MNHEY; CDR2 reads SMNVEV (reference sequence). V dropped 5 bases and J dropped 9; count of bases not matched to a gene: 6. The CDR3 loop spans 14 amino acids. CDR3 coding DNA: TGTGCCAGCAGTCCTCGGACAGGGGGCGGGCCCCAGCATTTT. The encoded protein is CASSPRTGGGPQHF.

The V call is TRBV4-1, the J call TRBJ1-4; TRBD1 aligns across 8 bases. The CDR3 sequence is 15 residues long. Germline V gene lookup returns CDR1 MGHRA and CDR2 YSYEKL. Trimming at V came to 6 bases and at J to 4 bases, leaving 7 bases not matched to a gene. CDR3 region: CASRARTGFNEKLFF. In DNA, the CDR3 is TGCGCCAGCAGAGCCAGGACAGGGTTTAATGAAAAACTGTTTTTT.

This chain links TRBV7-2 with TRBJ2-1; a possible D gene is TRBD2 (5 bases). Trimming removed 5 bases from V and 10 bases from J, with 21 bases in between. The germline V gene encodes CDR1 SGHTA and CDR2 FQGNSA. The CDR3 has 15 amino acids. The CDR3 coding sequence is TGTGCCAGCAGCCCCGTGAGGACTCGGTTCGGGGAGCAGTTCTTC. This gives the protein CASSPVRTRFGEQFF.

This clonotype was picked up many times. The rearrangement joins TRBV7-2 to TRBJ2-7, with D possibly TRBD2 on 6 matching bases. V gave up 1 base and J gave up 0 bases, with 10 bases separating them. In germline, CDR1 is SGHTA, CDR2 FQGNSA. CDR3 length: 15 residues. Here the CDR3 reads CASSLEAGSSYEQYV. CDR3 bases: TGTGCCAGCAGCTTAGAGGCGGGAAGCTCCTACGAGCAGTACGTC.